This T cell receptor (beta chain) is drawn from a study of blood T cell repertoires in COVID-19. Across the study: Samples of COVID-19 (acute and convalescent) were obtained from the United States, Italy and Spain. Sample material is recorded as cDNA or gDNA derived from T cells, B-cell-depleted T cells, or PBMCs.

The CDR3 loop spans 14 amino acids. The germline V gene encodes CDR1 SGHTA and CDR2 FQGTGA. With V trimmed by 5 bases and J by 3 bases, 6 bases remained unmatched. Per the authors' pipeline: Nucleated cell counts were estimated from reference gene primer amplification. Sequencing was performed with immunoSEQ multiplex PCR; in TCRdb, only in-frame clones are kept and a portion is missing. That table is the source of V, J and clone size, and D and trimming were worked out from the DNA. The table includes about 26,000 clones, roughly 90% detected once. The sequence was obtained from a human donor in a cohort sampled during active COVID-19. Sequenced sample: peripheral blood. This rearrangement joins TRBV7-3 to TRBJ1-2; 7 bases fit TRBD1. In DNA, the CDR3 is TGTGCCAGCAGCCCCAGACAGGGAGACTATGGCTACACCTTC. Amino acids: CASSPRQGDYGYTF.